These 21 T cell receptor beta chains were sequenced from one sample in a study of T-cell reconstitution after alpha-beta-depleted transplantation in children. Construction of the TCRbeta library involved unique molecular identifiers. Via MiXCR, TCRdb re-called the PCR reads, giving one row per CDR3 protein. The repertoire consists of about 250,000 distinct CDR3 sequences, with roughly a quarter occurring once and the leading ten covering under 5.5%. This specimen was PBMCs, mostly from graft donor cells, taken 360 days after TCRalphabeta/CD19-depleted stem cell transplant. The receptors here all came from a female patient between 2 and 15 years old who had a stem cell transplant for congenital amegakaryocytic thrombocytopenia, so the T cells may come from the graft donor.

This rearrangement joins TRBV11-2 to TRBJ2-4; TRBD2 might be the D (5 bases). There are 19 residues in the CDR3. V gave up 5 bases and J gave up 0 bases, with 23 bases separating them. Per the germline V gene, CDR1 is SGHAT and CDR2 is FQNNGV. The chain's CDR3 is CASSRTPKVSGLAKNIQYF. Here the CDR3 DNA reads TGTGCCAGCAGCCGCACTCCTAAAGTGTCGGGGTTAGCCAAAAACATTCAGTACTTC.

This clonotype was counted between two and nine times. This sequence joins TRBV12-3 or TRBV12-4 and TRBJ1-2, with D possibly TRBD1 on 6 matching bases. The CDR3 has 15 amino acids. V shed 6 bases and J shed 4 bases, with 18 bases lying between them. The CDR3 region has the DNA TGTGCCAGCAGGCCACAGGGCTTAGGAGGCTATGGCTACACCTTC. It translates to CASRPQGLGGYGYTF.

This clonotype appeared a few times. The rearrangement joins TRBV21-1 to TRBJ2-7; the table assigns TRBD1, which was not confirmed against the DNA. TRBV21-1 is a pseudogene segment. This CDR3 spans 16 amino acids. This CDR3 reads CASSEQDRGKPYEQYF. In DNA form, the CDR3 reads TGTGCCAGCAGCGAGCAGGACAGGGGTAAGCCCTACGAGCAGTACTTC.

This chain links TRBV12-3 or TRBV12-4 with TRBJ2-1; 7 bases match TRBD2. The junction had 8 bases not matched to a gene; V was cut back by 1 base and J by 8 bases. The CDR3 consists of 15 residues. DNA of the CDR3: TGTGCCAGCAGTTTAGGGGGTGGGAGGGGAGATGAGCAGTTCTTC. Encoded protein: CASSLGGGRGDEQFF.

The CDR3 region is CASSSGLAGVIVDTGELFF. CDR3 DNA: TGTGCCAGCAGTTCCGGACTAGCGGGAGTCATAGTTGACACCGGGGAGCTGTTTTTT. The chain is built from TRBV28 and TRBJ2-2; 13 bases fit TRBD2. Per germline, CDR1 MDHEN and CDR2 SYDVKM. J was trimmed by 3 bases and V by 4 bases; bases with no gene match: 11. This CDR3 has 19 residues.

This clonotype was picked up many times. This chain joins TRBV7-9 and TRBJ1-5; TRBD1 matches 7 bases. Trimming took 5 bases from V and 0 from J; bases not matched to a gene: 1. The germline V gene encodes CDR1 SEHNR and CDR2 FQNEAQ (reference sequence). CDR3 length: 14 residues. This CDR3 reads CASSHRGSNQPQHF. CDR3 nucleotides: TGTGCCAGCAGCCACAGGGGTAGCAATCAGCCCCAGCATTTT. Looking up the rest from reference TRBV7-9 and TRBJ1-5 gives the full variable domain: DTGVSQNPRHKITKRGQNVTFRCDPISEHNRLYWYRQTLGQGPEFLTYFQNEAQLEKSRLLSDRFSAERPKGSFSTLEIQRTEQGDSAMYLCASSHRGSNQPQHFGDGTRLSIL.

The chain links TRBV7-9 to TRBJ1-2; D might be TRBD1 (5 bases). The V and J ends lost 1 base and 13 bases respectively, with 10 bases between them. Germline V gene sequence: CDR1 SEHNR, CDR2 FQNEAQ (reference sequence). CDR3 size: 11 residues. CDR3 in DNA: TGTGCCAGCAGCTTAGGGCAGGGACCCACCTTC. The encoded protein is CASSLGQGPTF.

J is TRBJ1-1 and V is TRBV20-1; TRBD1 aligns across 7 bases. The trim removed 4 bases at V and 11 bases at J, leaving 10 bases unmatched. This CDR3 spans 12 amino acids. Per germline, CDR1 DFQATT and CDR2 SNEGSKA (reference sequence). The CDR3: CSANPIGTDAFF. The CDR3 DNA reads as TGCAGTGCTAACCCAATTGGGACAGATGCTTTCTTT.

The genes are TRBV12-3 or TRBV12-4 and TRBJ1-4, with unresolved D. Trimming shortened V by 2 bases and J by 5 bases, and 12 bases separated the two germline ends. The CDR3 consists of 15 residues. Here the CDR3 reads CASSLWREQNEKLFF. CDR3 nucleotide sequence: TGTGCCAGCAGTTTATGGAGGGAGCAAAATGAAAAACTGTTTTTT.

This clonotype was counted only a few times. The chain uses TRBV10-3 and TRBJ2-3; no reliable D call. Between the trimmed V and J ends, which lost 4 bases and 4 bases, there was a span of 12 bases. This CDR3 has 14 residues. In germline, CDR1 is ENHRY, CDR2 SYGVKD. The CDR3 region is CAISGSSLADTQYF. In DNA form, the CDR3 reads TGTGCCATCAGTGGTTCTAGTCTGGCAGATACGCAGTATTTT.

This clonotype appeared many times. The chain has TRBV7-6 and TRBJ2-2; D is ambiguous. Looked up from germline, CDR1 is SGHVS and CDR2 is FNYEAQ. This CDR3 is built from 16 residues. V was cut by 1 base and J by 1 base, with 10 bases left in between. CDR3 sequence: CASSLGPAGNTGELFF. Written as DNA, the CDR3 is TGTGCCAGCAGCTTAGGCCCCGCTGGGAACACCGGGGAGCTGTTTTTT.

The table lists this clonotype with a few counts. This rearrangement joins TRBV5-1 to TRBJ1-1; D is uncertain. The length of the CDR3 is 12 residues. The germline V gene encodes CDR1 SGHRS and CDR2 YFSETQ. V lost 2 bases to trimming and J lost 4 bases, with 6 bases between them. DNA of the CDR3: TGCGCCAGCAGCTTCGAGGTCACTGAAGCTTTCTTT. Its protein is CASSFEVTEAFF.

The chain links TRBV4-1 to TRBJ1-1; possible D gene TRBD1, 5 bases. The CDR3 has 15 amino acids. Trimming took 3 bases from V and 0 from J, leaving 11 bases between them. Germline V gene lookup returns CDR1 MGHRA and CDR2 YSYEKL. The CDR3 DNA follows: TGCGCCAGCAGCCAGGCGACAGATCTGAACACTGAAGCTTTCTTT. Amino acids: CASSQATDLNTEAFF.

The chain links TRBV7-6 to TRBJ2-1; D remains ambiguous. The CDR3 loop spans 13 amino acids. The germline CDR1 and CDR2 sequences are SGHVS and FNYEAQ. V gave up 5 bases and J gave up 2 bases, with 7 bases separating them. The CDR3 is CASSPYPYNEQFF. In DNA form, the CDR3 reads TGTGCCAGCAGCCCCTACCCCTACAATGAGCAGTTCTTC.

Only one count was recorded for this clonotype. The chain carries TRBV9 and TRBJ2-3; TRBD2 matches 9 bases. From germline, CDR1 is SGDLS and CDR2 YYNGEE. The junction had 11 bases not matched to a gene; V was cut back by 3 bases and J by 3 bases. There are 17 residues in the CDR3. CDR3 region: CASSARGVAGETDTQYF. The CDR3, as DNA: TGTGCCAGCAGCGCCCGGGGGGTAGCGGGAGAGACAGATACGCAGTATTTT.

This CDR3 is CASPPHEKLFF. In DNA form, the CDR3 reads TGTGCCAGCCCACCCCATGAAAAACTGTTTTTT. The chain uses TRBV7-9 and TRBJ1-4; D remains ambiguous. Trimming cost V 8 bases and J 6 bases, with 7 bases left between them. Germline V CDR1 and CDR2: SEHNR, FQNEAQ (reference sequence). This CDR3 has 11 amino acids.

The chain links TRBV7-9 to TRBJ1-2; D unresolved. CDR3 size: 16 residues. V lost 5 bases to trimming and J lost 4 bases, with 20 bases between them. Germline CDR1 and CDR2: SEHNR and FQNEAQ (reference sequence). The CDR3 DNA reads TGTGCCAGCAGCCCGCCGGGAGGGCGAGAAGTCTATGGCTACACCTTC. The encoded protein is CASSPPGGREVYGYTF.

This clonotype came up a few times. The genes are TRBV24-1 and TRBJ2-5; D gene unclear. V was clipped by 9 bases and J by 0 bases, with 13 bases between them. CDR3 length: 14 amino acids. Germline CDR1 and CDR2: KGHDR and SFDVKD. This chain's CDR3 is CATPNWRHQETQYF. CDR3 in DNA: TGTGCCACCCCCAACTGGCGGCACCAAGAGACCCAGTACTTC.

The chain links TRBV11-2 to TRBJ2-1, with a weak D call TRBD2 (7 bases). There are 18 residues in the CDR3. Germline V gives CDR1 SGHAT, CDR2 FQNNGV. Trimming pared 0 bases from V and 3 bases from J, leaving 18 bases between. The CDR3 loop is CASSLDSGGGAYYNEQFF. The CDR3 DNA reads as TGTGCCAGCAGCTTAGATTCGGGCGGGGGCGCCTACTACAATGAGCAGTTCTTC.

Ten or more counts support this clonotype. The CDR3 region is CASRKEVAGHEQYF. CDR3 DNA: TGTGCCAGCAGGAAAGAGGTGGCAGGTCACGAGCAGTACTTC. The gene calls are TRBV12-3 or TRBV12-4 and TRBJ2-7; D not certain. There are 14 residues in the CDR3. V gave up 6 bases and J gave up 5 bases, with 17 bases separating them.

The V gene is TRBV20-1, the J gene TRBJ2-3; TRBD2 agrees at 11 bases. Per germline, CDR1 DFQATT and CDR2 SNEGSKA (reference sequence). V trimming: 6 bases; J trimming: 2 bases; junction bases outside the gene matches: 10. This CDR3 has 16 residues. The CDR3 is CSANSGGAQDTDTQYF. The CDR3 DNA follows: TGCAGTGCAAATAGCGGGGGGGCCCAGGACACAGATACGCAGTATTTT.